The next 2 T cell receptor beta chains were all read from a single sample in a study of regulatory T cells in long-lasting Graves disease (TCRdb year 2021). The sample's time point label, in plain terms: persistent/refractory GD, antithyroid drugs over 5 years with positive TRAb. For both TCR sequencing and RNA sequencing, RNA was extracted from PBMCs in TRIzol. To prepare the library, multiplex PCR was applied. The sample was run on an Illumina HiSeq 4000. CDR3 regions were amplified by Arm-PCR with iRepertoire HTBI primers to construct TCR beta libraries. TCRdb itself trimmed the public reads at Q25 with fastp, ran MiXCR and retained productive beta chains. Every entry covers one CDR3 protein and lists the most common genes and DNA from its rows. For this sample the table gives a few hundred thousand distinct CDR3 sequences, of which 20% to 30% were detected only once. The top ten clonotypes cover approximately 28% of the sample.

This specimen consisted of peripheral blood mononuclear cells (PBMCs), obtained when the disease was refractory, from a patient treated with antithyroid drugs. These receptors came from a female donor with Graves disease.

This clonotype was observed a few times. An end of the junction differs from the germline gene, which may be a read error. V usage is TRBV15 and J usage is TRBJ2-7, with a weak D call TRBD1 (6 bases). Germline CDR1 LNHNV, CDR2 YYDKDF (reference sequence). There are 14 residues in the CDR3. The DNA of the CDR3 is TGTGCCACCAGACGGAGACAGGACTCCAACGAGCAGTACTTC. Translation gives CATRRRQDSNEQYF. The full variable domain, its missing parts supplied by reference TRBV15 and TRBJ2-7, is DAMVIQNPRYQVTQFGKPVTLSCSQTLNHNVMYWYQQKSSQAPKLLFHYYDKDFNNEADTPDNFQSRRPNTSFCFLDIRSPGLGDTAMYLCATRRRQDSNEQYFGPGTRLTVT.

This clonotype was counted at least ten times. This chain links TRBV30 with TRBJ2-7; D unresolved. V lost 8 bases to trimming and J lost 10 bases, with 9 bases between them. CDR3 length: 8 residues. CDR1 GTSNPN and CDR2 SVGIG come from the germline V gene (reference sequence). The CDR3 DNA follows: TGTGCCCGAGATGGTCAGTACTTC. It specifies CARDGQYF.